This is a list of T cell receptor beta chains from one sample in a study of glioma-infiltrating T cells after dendritic cell vaccination. Sequencing used immunoSEQ multiplex PCR; TCRdb keeps in-frame clones, though not all of them. The sample consists of tens of thousands of clones, around nine tenths of them appearing once. Specimen: blood, collected before dendritic cell vaccination. Source of these receptors: a human donor with glioblastoma. The CDR3 runs from the conserved cysteine through the conserved F or W. Each record gives: D gene, J gene, clone size, V gene, CDR3 DNA, CDR3 protein. The D gene is left open where the match is weak. Clone size is not always given. Where it is, it says once, few, many or a class for expanded clones.

D gene: TRBD1; J gene: TRBJ2-1; clone size: NA; V gene: TRBV9; CDR3 DNA: TGTGCCAGCCCCCTCCGGGACAGGGGGCACAATGAGCAGTTCTTC; CDR3 protein: CASPLRDRGHNEQFF
D gene: NA; J gene: TRBJ2-4; clone size: NA; V gene: TRBV29-1; CDR3 DNA: TGCAGCGTTGCCCCATCGCTGTCTACGTCCCAGTACTTC; CDR3 protein: CSVAPSLSTSQYF
D gene: NA; J gene: TRBJ2-3; clone size: NA; V gene: TRBV10-3; CDR3 DNA: TGTGCCATCAGTGAGGACGGACTCCGTTGGTATTTT; CDR3 protein: CAISEDGLRWYF
D gene: NA; J gene: TRBJ2-1; clone size: NA; V gene: TRBV30; CDR3 DNA: TGTGCCTGCAGAAAAGGGGGAGCGTACAATGAGCAGTTCTTC; CDR3 protein: CACRKGGAYNEQFF
D gene: TRBD1; J gene: TRBJ2-2; clone size: NA; V gene: TRBV9; CDR3 DNA: TGTGCCAGCAGCGTCGCTCCAGGGGGCGCGGGGGAGCTGTTTTTT; CDR3 protein: CASSVAPGGAGELFF
D gene: NA; J gene: TRBJ2-1; clone size: NA; V gene: TRBV6-5; CDR3 DNA: TGTGCCAGCAGTCCCTTTGAGGGCTCCTACAATGAGCAGTTCTTC; CDR3 protein: CASSPFEGSYNEQFF
D gene: TRBD2; J gene: TRBJ2-1; clone size: NA; V gene: TRBV30; CDR3 DNA: TGTGCCTGGGGCAGAATAGCGGGCACCGGAGTGGATGAGCAGTTCTTC; CDR3 protein: CAWGRIAGTGVDEQFF
D gene: NA; J gene: TRBJ2-7; clone size: NA; V gene: TRBV5-1; CDR3 DNA: TGCGCCAGCAGCTTGTGGGACGGGGAGGACGAGCAGTACTTC; CDR3 protein: CASSLWDGEDEQYF
D gene: NA; J gene: TRBJ1-5; clone size: NA; V gene: TRBV6-5; CDR3 DNA: TGTGCCAGCAGTCGGGACACGAGGCAACCCCAGCATTTT; CDR3 protein: CASSRDTRQPQHF
D gene: TRBD1; J gene: TRBJ2-3; clone size: once; V gene: TRBV7-8; CDR3 DNA: TGTGCCAGCAGCCCCAGGGGGCGCCCCCGCACAGATACGCAGTATTTT; CDR3 protein: CASSPRGRPRTDTQYF
D gene: TRBD2; J gene: TRBJ2-4; clone size: NA; V gene: TRBV5-1; CDR3 DNA: TGCGCCAGCAGCCCCGGGACTAGCGGGGGGATGGACATTCAGTACTTC; CDR3 protein: CASSPGTSGGMDIQYF
D gene: NA; J gene: TRBJ2-7; clone size: NA; V gene: TRBV27; CDR3 DNA: TGTGCCAGCAGTTTGGCCAGGGGCTACGAGCAGTACTTC; CDR3 protein: CASSLARGYEQYF
D gene: NA; J gene: TRBJ2-2; clone size: NA; V gene: TRBV18; CDR3 DNA: TGTGCCAGCTCACCCGGGACTGGGGCCCGGGAGCTGTTTTTT; CDR3 protein: CASSPGTGARELFF
D gene: NA; J gene: TRBJ2-2; clone size: NA; V gene: TRBV25-1; CDR3 DNA: TGTGCCAGCGAGTGGGAGAGCGGACCCTCGGCCGGGGAGCTGTTTTTT; CDR3 protein: CASEWESGPSAGELFF
D gene: NA; J gene: TRBJ2-3; clone size: NA; V gene: TRBV6-1; CDR3 DNA: TGTGCCAGCGGTTCGGGAAACACAGATACGCAGTATTTT; CDR3 protein: CASGSGNTDTQYF
D gene: NA; J gene: TRBJ1-1; clone size: NA; V gene: TRBV28; CDR3 DNA: TGTGCCAGCAGTTTAACAAGGAGTACTGAAGCTTTCTTT; CDR3 protein: CASSLTRSTEAFF
D gene: TRBD2; J gene: TRBJ2-1; clone size: NA; V gene: TRBV11-3; CDR3 DNA: TGTGCCAGCAGCCTACAGGGACTAGCGGGAGACAATGAGCAGTTCTTC; CDR3 protein: CASSLQGLAGDNEQFF
D gene: NA; J gene: TRBJ1-6; clone size: NA; V gene: TRBV30; CDR3 DNA: TGTGCCTGGAGTGTAAGTCGGACTTCTATTTATAATTCACCCCTCCACTTT; CDR3 protein: CAWSVSRTSIYNSPLHF
D gene: NA; J gene: TRBJ1-2; clone size: NA; V gene: TRBV6-1; CDR3 DNA: TGTGCCAGCAGTCGAGCTGGCGGGAACTATGGCTACACCTTC; CDR3 protein: CASSRAGGNYGYTF
D gene: NA; J gene: TRBJ2-4; clone size: once; V gene: TRBV14; CDR3 DNA: TGTGCCAGCAGCCATAGCCCGAACGTCCCCTCGCTGCCCAAAAACATTCAGTACTTC; CDR3 protein: CASSHSPNVPSLPKNIQYF
D gene: TRBD2; J gene: TRBJ2-1; clone size: NA; V gene: TRBV7-9; CDR3 DNA: TGTGCCAGCTTAAAGCGGGGGGACCTATACAATGAGCAGTTCTTC; CDR3 protein: CASLKRGDLYNEQFF
D gene: NA; J gene: TRBJ2-3; clone size: once; V gene: TRBV29-1; CDR3 DNA: TGCAGCGTTGAAGGGAGTACAGATACGCAGTATTTT; CDR3 protein: CSVEGSTDTQYF
D gene: NA; J gene: TRBJ1-1; clone size: NA; V gene: TRBV13; CDR3 DNA: TGTGCCAGCAACAAAGGGGGGGGGCAATCTGAAGCTTTCTTT; CDR3 protein: CASNKGGGQSEAFF
D gene: TRBD2; J gene: TRBJ2-1; clone size: few; V gene: TRBV6-1; CDR3 DNA: TGTGCCAGCAGTGAAGAGACTAGCGGGTCTAATGAGCAGTTCTTC; CDR3 protein: CASSEETSGSNEQFF
D gene: TRBD1; J gene: TRBJ1-2; clone size: NA; V gene: TRBV5-4; CDR3 DNA: TGTGCCAGCAGCCCGGCCCGGTCACAGGGGGATGGCTACACCTTC; CDR3 protein: CASSPARSQGDGYTF
D gene: NA; J gene: TRBJ2-1; clone size: NA; V gene: TRBV5-8; CDR3 DNA: TGTGCCAGCAGCTTGGCGGGAATTACCTACAATGAGCAGTTCTTC; CDR3 protein: CASSLAGITYNEQFF
D gene: TRBD1; J gene: TRBJ1-5; clone size: NA; V gene: TRBV6-4; CDR3 DNA: TGTGCCAGCAGTGAAGGGACAGGTCCCAATCAGCCCCAGCATTTT; CDR3 protein: CASSEGTGPNQPQHF
D gene: NA; J gene: TRBJ2-3; clone size: NA; V gene: TRBV7-6; CDR3 DNA: TGTGCCAGCAGCTTGGCTAGCGGCACAGATACGCAGTATTTT; CDR3 protein: CASSLASGTDTQYF
D gene: TRBD1; J gene: TRBJ1-5; clone size: NA; V gene: TRBV19; CDR3 DNA: TGTGCCAGTACCCTGGACAGGGCGGGTGGCAATCAGCCCCAGCATTTT; CDR3 protein: CASTLDRAGGNQPQHF
D gene: NA; J gene: TRBJ1-1; clone size: NA; V gene: TRBV5-1; CDR3 DNA: TGCGCCAGCAGCCATGGGGGAAGGGGGATGAACACTGAAGCTTTCTTT; CDR3 protein: CASSHGGRGMNTEAFF
D gene: NA; J gene: TRBJ2-7; clone size: NA; V gene: TRBV7-9; CDR3 DNA: TGTGCCAGCAGCGAGAGGGGGTGGGGCGGATCCTACGAGCAGTACTTC; CDR3 protein: CASSERGWGGSYEQYF
D gene: TRBD1; J gene: TRBJ2-5; clone size: once; V gene: TRBV6-6; CDR3 DNA: TGTGCCAGCAGTTACTGGGGACAGGGGGCAGGTGAGACCCAGTACTTC; CDR3 protein: CASSYWGQGAGETQYF
D gene: NA; J gene: TRBJ2-7; clone size: NA; V gene: TRBV6-1; CDR3 DNA: TGTGCCAGCAAGGACAAGCCCTCCTACGAGCAGTACTTC; CDR3 protein: CASKDKPSYEQYF
D gene: NA; J gene: TRBJ2-1; clone size: once; V gene: TRBV9; CDR3 DNA: TGTGCCAGCAGCGTAGATGGGAGAAGCTCCTACAATGAGCAGTTCTTC; CDR3 protein: CASSVDGRSSYNEQFF
D gene: NA; J gene: TRBJ1-3; clone size: once; V gene: TRBV30; CDR3 DNA: TGTGCCTGGAGTTTCACGTCCTCGAGCTCTGGAAACACCATATATTTT; CDR3 protein: CAWSFTSSSSGNTIYF
D gene: NA; J gene: TRBJ1-1; clone size: NA; V gene: TRBV25-1; CDR3 DNA: TGTGCCAGCAGTGTAAGTTTCAGGGGAAACACTGAAGCTTTCTTT; CDR3 protein: CASSVSFRGNTEAFF
D gene: NA; J gene: TRBJ2-7; clone size: NA; V gene: TRBV7-8; CDR3 DNA: TGTGCCAGCAGCTCCGACAGGATGCACGAGCAGTACTTC; CDR3 protein: CASSSDRMHEQYF
D gene: TRBD1; J gene: TRBJ1-2; clone size: NA; V gene: TRBV6-6; CDR3 DNA: TGTGCCAGCAGCGCGAACAGGGGTGGCTACACCTTC; CDR3 protein: CASSANRGGYTF
D gene: NA; J gene: TRBJ1-2; clone size: NA; V gene: TRBV2; CDR3 DNA: TGTGCCAGCAGTGAAGCAGTGGGAGAGGGCTATGGCTACACCTTC; CDR3 protein: CASSEAVGEGYGYTF
D gene: NA; J gene: TRBJ1-4; clone size: NA; V gene: TRBV5-1; CDR3 DNA: TGCGCCAGCAGCTTCACACAGGGAGAAGAAAAACTGTTTTTT; CDR3 protein: CASSFTQGEEKLFF
D gene: NA; J gene: TRBJ2-7; clone size: NA; V gene: TRBV6-5; CDR3 DNA: TGTGCCAGCAGCCTGAACAGGGTGGGGCCCTACGAGCAGTACTTC; CDR3 protein: CASSLNRVGPYEQYF
D gene: TRBD1; J gene: TRBJ1-2; clone size: NA; V gene: TRBV18; CDR3 DNA: TGTGCCAGCTCACCGACAGAGGGACAGATTAATGGCTACACCTTC; CDR3 protein: CASSPTEGQINGYTF
D gene: TRBD1; J gene: TRBJ2-7; clone size: NA; V gene: TRBV2; CDR3 DNA: TGTGCCAGCACCGAAACAGGGGATGTCTACGAGCAGTACTTC; CDR3 protein: CASTETGDVYEQYF
D gene: TRBD2; J gene: TRBJ2-1; clone size: NA; V gene: TRBV6-4; CDR3 DNA: TGTGCCAGCACTAGAACTAGCGGTTCCTACAATGAGCAGTTCTTC; CDR3 protein: CASTRTSGSYNEQFF
D gene: TRBD1; J gene: TRBJ1-1; clone size: NA; V gene: TRBV6-6; CDR3 DNA: TGTGCCAGCAGTGACAGGGGGGGGAGCACTGAAGCTTTCTTT; CDR3 protein: CASSDRGGSTEAFF
D gene: NA; J gene: TRBJ2-3; clone size: once; V gene: TRBV7-9; CDR3 DNA: TGTGCCAGCAGCTTAACGGACATGGCAGATACGCAGTATTTT; CDR3 protein: CASSLTDMADTQYF
D gene: NA; J gene: TRBJ1-5; clone size: NA; V gene: TRBV10-3; CDR3 DNA: TGTGCCATCAGTGAGTCGGAGACCGTAGCTCCGCATTTT; CDR3 protein: CAISESETVAPHF
D gene: NA; J gene: TRBJ1-1; clone size: NA; V gene: TRBV19; CDR3 DNA: TGTGCCAGTAGTACCCCATTAGGGGACACTGAAGCTTTCTTT; CDR3 protein: CASSTPLGDTEAFF
D gene: TRBD1; J gene: TRBJ1-5; clone size: NA; V gene: TRBV29-1; CDR3 DNA: TGCAGCGTGGGACAGGGATCCAATCAGCCCCAGCATTTT; CDR3 protein: CSVGQGSNQPQHF
D gene: NA; J gene: TRBJ1-6; clone size: NA; V gene: TRBV4-1; CDR3 DNA: TGCGCCAGCAGCCAAGATAAGGTCCTGAACAGGGATGATTCACCCCTCCACTTT; CDR3 protein: CASSQDKVLNRDDSPLHF
D gene: NA; J gene: TRBJ2-7; clone size: once; V gene: TRBV10-2; CDR3 DNA: TGCGCCAGCAGCTTAACGGGGGGCGGTGCGAGCTCCTACGAGCAGTACTTC; CDR3 protein: CASSLTGGGASSYEQYF